Here is one TCR beta chain with its context. This receptor's antigen is unknown. Per-nucleotide qualities are absent, and no much larger clonotype sits a single base away. TCRbeta CDR3 regions were amplified from genomic DNA by means of the immunoSEQ Assay, a bias-controlled multiplex PCR. Per the original workflow: The number of nucleated cells in each sample was estimated from the amplification of reference gene primers within the assay. To quantify the absolute abundance of each unique TCRbeta CDR3 rearrangement, sequence reads were collapsed and filtered. For each sample, productive Simpson clonality was calculated by taking the square root of Simpson's diversity index across productive rearrangements. As stored in TCRdb, this immuneACCESS dataset retains in-frame rearrangements with V and J assigned. A fraction of the clones does not appear; measured against another copy, unresolved V genes explain less than half of the discrepancy, and the remainder lacks a known reason. V, J and clone size were drawn from that table, and D and trimming were deduced from the DNA. This sample holds 45,000 to 65,000 clones; 90% were observed only once. Approximately 3% of the sample comes from the top ten.

The collaborating institutions used their own protocols to collect whole blood in K2EDTA tubes. For TCRbeta analysis, collaborators shipped samples as frozen whole blood, isolated PBMCs, or DNA extracted from either of those sample types. Counted from cysteine to phenylalanine, this CDR3 has 16 amino acids. Just the 48-base CDR3 DNA is kept, in frame starting at base 1. The germline V gene provides CDR1 SGHRS and CDR2 YFSETQ. The trim is 0 bases for V and 3 bases for J, with a gap of 13 bases between the germline ends. These data come from a study of blood T cell repertoires in COVID-19 (dated by TCRdb to the early 2020s). Regarding the complete study: Collaborator samples came from the United States, Italy and Spain and covered acute and convalescent phases of COVID-19. The prospective study material was composed of cDNA or gDNA derived from T cells, B-cell-depleted T cells, or PBMCs. The dataset comprised deeply sampled blood TCRbeta repertoires from subjects exposed to, actively infected with, or recovered from COVID-19. The repertoires were released in a freely available public database intended as a resource for research on the immune response to SARS-CoV-2. The samples were drawn from two sources: the first 160 participants of the ongoing ImmuneRACE study, and 1,200 or so subjects contributed by 6 global collaborators. The sample metadata nearly always contained a de-identified subject ID, COVID-19 status, age in years and sex. Where available, HLA class I and class II types were obtained from metadata supplied by the sample provider rather than from assay-based typing. Here is what the overall study found, with its caveats: Clinical and demographic metadata were provided uncurated, with the amount varying by source and participant.

This clonotype was obtained from a human donor in a cohort sampled during active COVID-19. Recombination joined TRBV5-1 with TRBJ2-1; TRBD2 might be the D gene, on 5 matching bases. The sequencing input was peripheral blood. The nucleotides read TGCGCCAGCAGCTTGGGTTTGGGAGACGGCTACAATGAGCAGTTCTTC. This gives the protein CASSLGLGDGYNEQFF.